This T cell receptor beta chain originates from a study of vaccination effects on CD4 cells after COVID-19. Notes on this clone: Its target is unknown.

Sequencing was preceded by expansion of antigen-specific CD4+ T cells with viral peptide pools in the ViraFEST assay. Cells that had been cultured for 10 days were the source of isolated CD4+ T cells. According to the study, vaccine recipients showed no prior SARS-CoV-2 infection and negative nucleocapsid antibodies. For each well, two million PBMC were cultured with 10 IU/ml IL-2 and roughly 9.2 ug/ml peptides. V gave up 7 bases and J gave up 4 bases, with 16 bases separating them. CDR1 and CDR2 from the germline V gene are MNHEY and SVGAGI. The CDR3 has 15 amino acids. Here immunoSEQ multiplex PCR was the method, and the copy in TCRdb shows in-frame clones only, minus some. The sample has 25,000 to 30,000 clones; 75% to 85% are singletons.

This receptor was obtained from a human donor who received a COVID-19 vaccine. The sequencing used CD4+ T cells from PBMCs cultured with SARS-CoV-2 spike peptides, collected before COVID-19 vaccination. The chain links TRBV6-5 to TRBJ1-4; TRBD1 is a possible D gene (5 bases). In DNA, the CDR3 is TGTGCCAGCACCTTGAAGTGGGGGGATAATGAAAAACTGTTTTTT. This sequence encodes CASTLKWGDNEKLFF.